This T cell receptor (beta chain) was found in a study of CXCR3-negative and CXCR3-positive naive CD8 T cells. Germline V gives CDR1 SEHNR, CDR2 FQNEAQ (reference sequence). The CDR3 is 16 residues long. The libraries of TRB cDNA were constructed through 5' RACE using UMI labels. Each CDR3 protein gets one entry in TCRdb, which reprocessed the 5' RACE reads and gives no DNA. The sample features over 55,000 distinct CDR3 sequences, with around 4.9% in its top ten. Remarks on this clonotype: What it binds is not known.

Study-wide points: Hydrophobicity was higher for TRB CDR3s found in CXCR3-positive naive cells than in CXCR3-negative naive cells.

Sequenced sample: naive CXCR3+ CD8+ T cells from blood. Stated subset: CD45RO-CCR7+CD27+CD95- naive CD8+ T cells expressing CXCR3 (TNR3+). The rearrangement joins TRBV7-9 to TRBJ2-7; lacking DNA, the TRBD1 call made by TCRdb goes unchecked. The sequence was obtained from a human donor in good health. Some clones in this sample may be carry-over from other donors' samples. The CDR3 sequence is CASSVRTGYLSYEQYF.